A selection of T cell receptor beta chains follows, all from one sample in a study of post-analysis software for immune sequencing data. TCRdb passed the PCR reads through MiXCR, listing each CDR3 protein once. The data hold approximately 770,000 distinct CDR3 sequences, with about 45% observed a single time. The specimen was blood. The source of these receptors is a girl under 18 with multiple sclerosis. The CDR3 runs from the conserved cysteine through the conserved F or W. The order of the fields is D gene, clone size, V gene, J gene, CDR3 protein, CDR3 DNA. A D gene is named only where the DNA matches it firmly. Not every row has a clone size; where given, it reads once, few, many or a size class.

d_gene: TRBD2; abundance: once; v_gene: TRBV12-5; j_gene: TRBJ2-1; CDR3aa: CASVLAGSSYNEQFF; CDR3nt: TGTGCTAGTGTTTTAGCGGGTAGCTCCTACAATGAGCAGTTCTTC
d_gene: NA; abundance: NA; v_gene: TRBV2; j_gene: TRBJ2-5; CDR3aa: CASGPGRAETQYF; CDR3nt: TGTGCCAGCGGACCGGGGCGGGCAGAGACCCAGTACTTC
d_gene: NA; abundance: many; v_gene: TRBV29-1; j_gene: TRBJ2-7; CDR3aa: CSVIGTAYEQYF; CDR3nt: TGCAGCGTTATAGGGACTGCCTACGAGCAGTACTTC
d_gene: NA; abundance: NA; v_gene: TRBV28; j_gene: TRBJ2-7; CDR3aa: CASSLLTGKRQYF; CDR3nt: TGTGCCAGCAGTTTATTAACAGGCAAGCGGCAGTACTTC
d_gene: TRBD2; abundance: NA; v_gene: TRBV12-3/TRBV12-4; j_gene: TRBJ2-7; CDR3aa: CASSLAGAGGPGEQYF; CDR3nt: TGTGCCAGCAGTTTAGCGGGAGCGGGAGGGCCTGGCGAGCAGTACTTC
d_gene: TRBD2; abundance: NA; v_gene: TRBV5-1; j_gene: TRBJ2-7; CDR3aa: CASSGGLSLQYF; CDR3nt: TGCGCCAGCAGCGGGGGACTAAGCCTGCAGTACTTC
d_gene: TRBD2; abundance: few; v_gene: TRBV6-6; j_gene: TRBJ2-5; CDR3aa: CASSPTSRETQYF; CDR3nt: TGTGCCAGCAGCCCGACTAGCAGAGAGACCCAGTACTTC
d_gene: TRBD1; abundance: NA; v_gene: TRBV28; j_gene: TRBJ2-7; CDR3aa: CASSAYHRGEQYF; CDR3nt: TGTGCCAGCAGCGCATACCACAGGGGCGAGCAGTACTTC
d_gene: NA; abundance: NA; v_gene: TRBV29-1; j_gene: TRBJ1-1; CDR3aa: CSVDTNTEAFF; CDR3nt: TGCAGCGTGGACACGAACACCGAAGCTTTCTTT
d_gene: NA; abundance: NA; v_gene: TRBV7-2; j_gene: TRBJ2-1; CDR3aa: CASSLAASELNEQFF; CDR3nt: TGTGCCAGCAGCTTAGCGGCGTCGGAGCTCAATGAGCAGTTCTTC
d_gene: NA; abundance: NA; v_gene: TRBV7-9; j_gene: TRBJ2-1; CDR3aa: CASSRTSRTSLNEQFF; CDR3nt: TGTGCCAGCAGCCGAACTTCGAGGACGTCTCTGAATGAGCAGTTCTTC
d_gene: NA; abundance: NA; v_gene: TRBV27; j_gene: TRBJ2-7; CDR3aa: CASSPGSGKVYEQYF; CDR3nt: TGTGCCAGCAGCCCCGGGTCGGGCAAGGTCTACGAGCAGTACTTC
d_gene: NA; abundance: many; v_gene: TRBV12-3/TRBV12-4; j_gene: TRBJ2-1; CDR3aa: CASSLSGFNGEQFF; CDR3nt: TGTGCCAGCAGCTTGAGCGGGTTCAACGGTGAGCAGTTCTTC
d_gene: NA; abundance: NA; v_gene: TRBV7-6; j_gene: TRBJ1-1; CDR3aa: CASSPPIQGNTEAFF; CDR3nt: TGTGCCAGCAGCCCTCCGATACAGGGGAACACTGAAGCTTTCTTT
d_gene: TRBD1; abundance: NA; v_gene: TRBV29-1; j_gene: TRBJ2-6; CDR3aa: CSVPGTGAAGANVLTF; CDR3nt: TGCAGCGTTCCCGGGACAGGGGCTGCTGGGGCCAACGTCCTGACTTTC
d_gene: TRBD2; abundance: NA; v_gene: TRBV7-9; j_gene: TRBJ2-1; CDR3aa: CASVPSGSGQGSEQFF; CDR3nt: TGTGCCAGCGTACCAAGCGGGAGCGGACAAGGAAGTGAGCAGTTCTTC
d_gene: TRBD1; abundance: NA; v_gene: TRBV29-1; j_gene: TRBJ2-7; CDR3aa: CSVEGRDRVGEQYF; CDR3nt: TGCAGCGTTGAAGGGAGGGACAGGGTTGGCGAGCAGTACTTC
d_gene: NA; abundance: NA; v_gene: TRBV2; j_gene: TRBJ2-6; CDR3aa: CASSRLLSGANVLTF; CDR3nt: TGTGCCAGCAGTCGACTGCTCTCTGGGGCCAACGTCCTGACTTTC
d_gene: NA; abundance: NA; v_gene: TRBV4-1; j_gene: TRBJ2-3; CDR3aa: CASTPDGGTDTQYF; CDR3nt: TGCGCCAGCACCCCGGACGGGGGCACAGATACGCAGTATTTT
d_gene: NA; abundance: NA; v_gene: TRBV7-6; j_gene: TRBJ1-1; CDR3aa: CASSLETDMNTEAFF; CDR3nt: TGTGCCAGCAGCTTAGAGACAGACATGAACACTGAAGCTTTCTTT
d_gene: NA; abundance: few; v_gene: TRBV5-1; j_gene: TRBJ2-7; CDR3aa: CASSSANPPHEQYF; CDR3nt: TGCGCCAGCAGCTCGGCAAATCCTCCTCACGAGCAGTACTTC
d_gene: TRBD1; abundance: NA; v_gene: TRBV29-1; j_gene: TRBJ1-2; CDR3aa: CSGGAGDSPYGYTF; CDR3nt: TGCAGCGGGGGAGCGGGGGACAGTCCCTATGGCTACACCTTC
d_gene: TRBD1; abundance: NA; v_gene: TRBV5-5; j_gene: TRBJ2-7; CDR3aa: CASSRDRSRGEQYF; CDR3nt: TGTGCCAGCAGCCGGGACAGATCCCGGGGCGAGCAGTACTTC
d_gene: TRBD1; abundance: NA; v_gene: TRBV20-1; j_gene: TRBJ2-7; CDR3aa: CSARDRTGQGATYEQYF; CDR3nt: TGCAGTGCTAGAGATCGGACAGGACAGGGGGCGACCTACGAGCAGTACTTC
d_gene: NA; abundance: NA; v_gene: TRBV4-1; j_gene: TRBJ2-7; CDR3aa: CASSQDAGTPLREQYF; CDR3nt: TGCGCCAGCAGCCAAGATGCCGGGACCCCCTTACGGGAGCAGTACTTC
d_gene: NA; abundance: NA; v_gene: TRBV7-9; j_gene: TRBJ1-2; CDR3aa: CASSETENYGYTF; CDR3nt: TGTGCCAGCAGCGAAACAGAAAACTATGGCTACACCTTC
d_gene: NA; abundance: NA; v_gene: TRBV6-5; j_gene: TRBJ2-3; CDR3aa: CASSYGQGSTDTQYF; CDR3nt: TGTGCCAGCAGTTACGGCCAGGGATCCACAGATACGCAGTATTTT
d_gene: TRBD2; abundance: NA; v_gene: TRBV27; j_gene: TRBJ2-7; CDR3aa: CASSLGRAAYEQYF; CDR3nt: TGTGCCAGCAGTTTAGGGAGGGCTGCCTACGAGCAGTACTTC
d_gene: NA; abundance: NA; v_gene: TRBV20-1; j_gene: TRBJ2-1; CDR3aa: CSPSLRRAEQFF; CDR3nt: TGCAGTCCGTCACTGAGGCGGGCTGAGCAGTTCTTC
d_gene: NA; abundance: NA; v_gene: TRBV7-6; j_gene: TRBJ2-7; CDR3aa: CASSVNPAPSYEQYF; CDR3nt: TGTGCCAGCAGCGTCAACCCGGCCCCCTCCTACGAGCAGTACTTC
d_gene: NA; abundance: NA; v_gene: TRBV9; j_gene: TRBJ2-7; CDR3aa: CASSSHGAGAGEQYF; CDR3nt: TGTGCCAGCAGCAGCCACGGGGCGGGGGCGGGAGAGCAGTACTTC
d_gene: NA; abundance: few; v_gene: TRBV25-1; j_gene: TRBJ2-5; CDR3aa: CASSEWLADSQETQYF; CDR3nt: TGTGCCAGCAGTGAATGGTTGGCGGACTCCCAAGAGACCCAGTACTTC
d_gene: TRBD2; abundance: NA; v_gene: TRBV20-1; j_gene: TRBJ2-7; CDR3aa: CSATRTSGMIHEQYF; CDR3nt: TGCAGTGCTACGAGGACTAGCGGGATGATCCACGAGCAGTACTTC
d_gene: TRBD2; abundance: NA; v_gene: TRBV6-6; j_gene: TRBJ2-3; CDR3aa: CAGKRGGDSDTQYF; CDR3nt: TGTGCCGGCAAGAGGGGAGGGGACTCAGATACGCAGTATTTT
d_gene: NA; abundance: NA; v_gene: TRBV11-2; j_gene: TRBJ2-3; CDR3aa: CASSLGQRTDTQYF; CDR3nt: TGTGCCAGCAGCTTGGGACAACGCACAGATACGCAGTATTTT
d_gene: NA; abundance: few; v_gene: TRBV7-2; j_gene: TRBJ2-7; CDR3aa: CASSLWAGPYEQYF; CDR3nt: TGTGCCAGCAGCTTATGGGCGGGACCCTACGAGCAGTACTTC
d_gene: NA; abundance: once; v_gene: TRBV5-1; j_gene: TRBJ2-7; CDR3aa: CASSPTGAHEQYF; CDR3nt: TGCGCCAGCAGCCCAACGGGCGCCCACGAGCAGTACTTC
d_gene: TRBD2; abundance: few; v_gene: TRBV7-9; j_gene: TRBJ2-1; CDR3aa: CASSGRTSGEYNEQFF; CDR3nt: TGTGCCAGCAGCGGCAGGACTAGCGGCGAATACAATGAGCAGTTCTTC
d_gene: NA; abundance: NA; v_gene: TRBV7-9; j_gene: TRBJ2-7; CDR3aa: CASSRTPERSGEQYF; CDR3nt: TGTGCCAGCAGTCGAACTCCGGAGCGTTCTGGCGAGCAGTACTTC
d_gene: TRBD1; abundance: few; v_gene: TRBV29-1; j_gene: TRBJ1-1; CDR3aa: CSVEGTGTEAFF; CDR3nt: TGCAGCGTGGAAGGGACAGGAACTGAAGCTTTCTTT
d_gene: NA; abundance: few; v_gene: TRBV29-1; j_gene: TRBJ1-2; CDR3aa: CSVEVMGLGGYTF; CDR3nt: TGCAGCGTTGAGGTGATGGGCCTAGGCGGCTACACCTTC
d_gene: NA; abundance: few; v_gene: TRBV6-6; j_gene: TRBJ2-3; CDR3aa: CASRTQDTQYF; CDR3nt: TGTGCCAGCAGGACACAGGATACGCAGTATTTT
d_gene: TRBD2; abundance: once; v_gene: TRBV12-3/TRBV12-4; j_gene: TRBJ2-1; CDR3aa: CASSSTSGRYNEQFF; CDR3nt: TGTGCCAGCAGTTCGACTAGCGGGAGGTACAATGAGCAGTTCTTC
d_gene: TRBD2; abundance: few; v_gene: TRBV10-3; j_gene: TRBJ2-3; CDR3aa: CAISEEQREGPGDTQYF; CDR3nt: TGTGCCATCAGTGAGGAGCAGCGGGAGGGCCCCGGAGATACGCAGTATTTT
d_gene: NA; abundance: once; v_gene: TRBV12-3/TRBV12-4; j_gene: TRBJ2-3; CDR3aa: CASTTVGSGTDTQYF; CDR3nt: TGTGCCAGCACTACTGTGGGGAGTGGCACAGATACGCAGTATTTT
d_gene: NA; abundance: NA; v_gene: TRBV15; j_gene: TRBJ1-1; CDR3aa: CATSSGRRTEAFF; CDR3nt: TGTGCCACCAGCAGTGGGAGGCGGACTGAAGCTTTCTTT
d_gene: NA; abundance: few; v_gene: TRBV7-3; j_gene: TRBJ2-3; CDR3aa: CALSAQRPPDTQYF; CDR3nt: TGTGCCCTATCGGCCCAGAGGCCCCCAGATACGCAGTATTTT
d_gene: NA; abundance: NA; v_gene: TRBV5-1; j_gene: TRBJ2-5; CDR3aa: CASSSKTAQETQYF; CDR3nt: TGCGCCAGCAGCTCCAAGACAGCCCAAGAGACCCAGTACTTC
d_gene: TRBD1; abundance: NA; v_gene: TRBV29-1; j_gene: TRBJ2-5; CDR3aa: CSGGQGHRETQYF; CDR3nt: TGCAGCGGGGGACAGGGGCATAGAGAGACCCAGTACTTC
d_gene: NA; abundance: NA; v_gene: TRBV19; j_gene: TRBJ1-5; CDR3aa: CASSIYTDQPQHF; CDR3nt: TGTGCCAGTAGTATTTACACGGACCAGCCCCAGCATTTT
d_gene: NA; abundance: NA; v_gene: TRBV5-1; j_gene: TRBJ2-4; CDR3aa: CASSSGPSEQYF; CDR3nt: TGCGCCAGCAGCTCCGGTCCTTCGGAGCAGTACTTC